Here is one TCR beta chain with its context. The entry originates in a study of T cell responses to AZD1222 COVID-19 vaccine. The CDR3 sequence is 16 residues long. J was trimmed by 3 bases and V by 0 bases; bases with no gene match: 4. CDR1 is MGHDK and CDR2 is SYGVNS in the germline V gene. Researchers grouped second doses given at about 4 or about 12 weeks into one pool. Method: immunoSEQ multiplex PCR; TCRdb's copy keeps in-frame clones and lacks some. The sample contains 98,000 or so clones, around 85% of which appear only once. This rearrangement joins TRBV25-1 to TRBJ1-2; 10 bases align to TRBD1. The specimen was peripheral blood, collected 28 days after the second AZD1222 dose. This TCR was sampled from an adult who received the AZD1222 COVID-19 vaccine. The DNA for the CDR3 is TGTGCCAGCAGTGAATATAGGGGGACAGGGGACTATGGCTACACCTTC. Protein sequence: CASSEYRGTGDYGYTF.